The clone carrying this T cell receptor beta chain has only a few counts. The sample comes from a study of patients and donors after allogeneic stem cell transplantation. The CDR3 length is 13 residues. Trimming pared 5 bases from V and 7 bases from J, leaving 12 bases between. CDR1 is SGHNT, CDR2 YENEEA, per germline. TCRdb used MiXCR to reprocess the RT-PCR reads, holding one entry per CDR3 protein. The data hold 900,000 to 1,000,000 distinct CDR3 sequences, with about 20% observed a single time. The sequenced sample was blood, either unsorted or a sorted T cell fraction (not recorded which). V gene TRBV11-3 combines with J gene TRBJ2-1, with D possibly being TRBD2 (5 bases). The source is a human donor who was either an allogeneic HSCT recipient or a stem cell or donor lymphocyte infusion donor (not recorded which). It is not recorded whose cells these are; they may come from a transplant donor. Written as DNA, the CDR3 is TGTGCCAGCAGCCAACGTAGAGGGAATGAGCAGTTCTTC. This gives the protein CASSQRRGNEQFF.